The present T cell receptor beta chain was sequenced within a study of control samples from healthy donors and cancer patients. Repertoires were generated with immunoSEQ multiplex PCR, while TCRdb's copy carries only in-frame clones and drops some. The table has roughly 190,000 clones, 90% to 95% seen once. This clone was seen a few times. The CDR3 has 18 residues. The V segment lost 1 base and the J segment 1 base; nucleotides outside the gene matches: 5. The germline gives CDR1 SEHNR, CDR2 FQNEAQ (reference sequence). The sample consisted of blood. The TCR sequence derives from a woman aged 30 to 39 in good health. The rearrangement links TRBV7-9 to TRBJ1-4; TRBD1 aligns across 11 bases. CDR3 coding DNA: TGTGCCAGCAGCTTAGGGACAGGGGGCGCCCAAACTAATGAAAAACTGTTTTTT. This codes for CASSLGTGGAQTNEKLFF.